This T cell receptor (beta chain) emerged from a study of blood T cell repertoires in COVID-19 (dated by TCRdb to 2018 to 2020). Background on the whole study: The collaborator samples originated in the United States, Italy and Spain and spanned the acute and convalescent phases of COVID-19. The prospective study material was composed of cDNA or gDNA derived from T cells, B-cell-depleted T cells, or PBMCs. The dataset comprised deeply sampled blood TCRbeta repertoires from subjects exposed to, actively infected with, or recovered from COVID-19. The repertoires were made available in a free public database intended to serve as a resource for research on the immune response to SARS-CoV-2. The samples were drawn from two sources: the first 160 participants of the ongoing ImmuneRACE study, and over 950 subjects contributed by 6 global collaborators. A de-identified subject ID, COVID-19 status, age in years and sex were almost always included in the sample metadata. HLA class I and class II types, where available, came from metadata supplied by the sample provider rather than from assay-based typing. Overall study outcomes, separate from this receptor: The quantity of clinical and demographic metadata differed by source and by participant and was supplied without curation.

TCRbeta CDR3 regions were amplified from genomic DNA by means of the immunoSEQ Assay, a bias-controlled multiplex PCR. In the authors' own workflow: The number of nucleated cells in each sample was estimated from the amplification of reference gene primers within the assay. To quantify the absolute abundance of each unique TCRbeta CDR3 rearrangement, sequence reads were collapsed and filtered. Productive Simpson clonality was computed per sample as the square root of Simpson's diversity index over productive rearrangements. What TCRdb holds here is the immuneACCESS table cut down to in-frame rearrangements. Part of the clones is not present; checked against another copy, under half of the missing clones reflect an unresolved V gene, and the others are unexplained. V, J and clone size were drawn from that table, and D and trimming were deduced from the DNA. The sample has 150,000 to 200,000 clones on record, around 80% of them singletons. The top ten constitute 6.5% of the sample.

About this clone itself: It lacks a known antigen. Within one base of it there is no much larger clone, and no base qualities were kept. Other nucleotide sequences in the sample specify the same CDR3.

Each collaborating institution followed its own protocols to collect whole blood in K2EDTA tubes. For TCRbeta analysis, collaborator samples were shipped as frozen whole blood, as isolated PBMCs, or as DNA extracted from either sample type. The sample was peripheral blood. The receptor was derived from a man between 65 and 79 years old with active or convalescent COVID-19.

For the CDR3, the sequence is CSVRDSLSGNTIYF. Read as DNA, the sequence is TGCAGCGTCCGCGACAGCCTCTCTGGAAACACCATATATTTT. This receptor chain uses TRBV29-1 and TRBJ1-3, and the D gene may be TRBD1, 5 bases matching. V lost 6 bases and J lost 0 bases; the stretch between them is 12 bases long. From its cysteine to its phenylalanine, the CDR3 spans 14 amino acids. The sequence is cut down to CDR3 DNA, 42 bases in frame from base 1. CDR1 and CDR2 (SQVTM, ANQGSEA) derive from the germline V gene.